The clone carrying this T cell receptor (beta chain) came up many times. This sample is drawn from a study of neurological immune-mediated disorders. The authors made cDNA by 5'RACE with 10-nucleotide random UMIs. TCRdb reanalysed the 5' RACE reads using MiXCR and keeps one entry per CDR3 protein. This table holds over 40,000 distinct CDR3 sequences, about 6% found once. There were approximately 1 million CD4+ or CD8+ T cells used in the sorted libraries. Germline V gives CDR1 SGHKS, CDR2 YYEKEE (reference sequence). This CDR3 is 14 amino acids long. V gave up 4 bases and J gave up 3 bases; unmatched junction bases: 2.

The specimen was CD4+ T cells from blood. The TCR sequence derives from a woman in her thirties or forties in good health. This chain links TRBV5-5 with TRBJ2-1; the match to TRBD1 covers 9 bases. As DNA, the CDR3 is TGTGCCAGCAGCATGGGACAGGGCTACAATGAGCAGTTCTTC. This gives the protein CASSMGQGYNEQFF.